Sequencing of this T cell receptor beta chain was carried out in a study of CD8+ T cells in alopecia areata. Findings of the study overall: Higher clonality was seen in lesional scalp than in normal scalp, especially in alopecia totalis/universalis. On tofacitinib, scalp and blood still held many of the expanded lesional clones.

Trimming stripped 2 bases from V and 1 base from J, with 14 bases between. This CDR3 is 17 amino acids long. CDR1 and CDR2 (germline): SGHAT, FQNNGV. Stated treatment: oral pan-JAK inhibitor, 5-10 mg twice daily. Worth noting for this clone: What it binds is unknown.

In each case, RNA was isolated and then reverse transcribed into cDNA as the sequencing template. Assay: immunoSEQ multiplex PCR; the TCRdb copy retains only in-frame clones and omits some. The sample yields about 200,000 clones, around two fifths seen once. The sequence came from a human donor with alopecia areata. This specimen consisted of CD4+ T cells sorted from blood, obtained at roughly week 30, from a patient treated with tofacitinib. The chain uses TRBV11-2 and TRBJ2-2; weak D call: TRBD1 (6 bases). The CDR3 nucleotides read TGTGCCAGCAGCTTAATTAGTCAGGACAGGAACACCGGGGAGCTGTTTTTT. Protein sequence: CASSLISQDRNTGELFF.